This section outlines one T cell receptor (beta chain) sequence together with its context. Losses at the gene ends were 3 bases for V and 1 base for J; bases not matched to a gene: 12. The CDR3 sequence is 19 residues long. Germline values: CDR1 SGHAT, CDR2 FQNNGV. TCRdb's table, derived via immunoSEQ multiplex PCR, lists solely in-frame clones and lacks some. The sample yields tens of thousands of clones, more than 70% seen once. The sample belongs to a study of cytotoxic CD8 clonotypes in ibrutinib-treated CLL. At the level of the study: Patient counts were roughly 10 relapsed/refractory, over 14 treatment-naive and around 17 IGHV unmutated. Response specimens were obtained following a median treatment duration of around 12 months, with a range of 6 to 36.

Roughly 1.9 micrograms of genomic DNA from cryopreserved PBMCs went into TCR beta libraries. The sequence came from a human donor with chronic lymphocytic leukemia. This chain uses TRBV11-2 with TRBJ2-1; 10 positions agree with TRBD2. This sample comprised PBMCs, obtained before ibrutinib treatment. For the CDR3, the DNA is TGTGCCAGCAGCTTTTATTCGTTTGGACTAGCGGATTCCTACAATGAGCAGTTCTTC. As protein: CASSFYSFGLADSYNEQFF.